The rows below give T cell receptor beta chains drawn from one sample of a study of blood T cell repertoires in COVID-19. Method: immunoSEQ multiplex PCR; TCRdb's copy keeps in-frame clones and lacks some. The sample carries 75,000 to 90,000 clones, around 91% recorded once. Sample: peripheral blood. These receptor sequences come from a woman aged 45-60 years in a cohort sampled during active COVID-19. Both conserved end residues are part of each CDR3. A D gene is named only where the DNA matches it firmly. Not every row has a clone size; where given, it reads once, few, many or a size class.

d_call: TRBD2
clone_size: NA
v_call: TRBV9
j_call: TRBJ2-1
cdr3_aa: CASSRAGGRDEQFF
cdr3_nt: TGTGCCAGCAGCCGAGCGGGAGGAAGAGATGAGCAGTTCTTC

d_call: NA
clone_size: NA
v_call: TRBV7-6
j_call: TRBJ2-3
cdr3_aa: CASSQNEPGSTDTQYF
cdr3_nt: TGTGCCAGCAGCCAAAACGAGCCGGGTAGCACAGATACGCAGTATTTT

d_call: TRBD2
clone_size: NA
v_call: TRBV27
j_call: TRBJ2-7
cdr3_aa: CASSPRLAPNEQYF
cdr3_nt: TGTGCCAGCAGTCCTCGACTAGCGCCGAACGAGCAGTACTTC

d_call: NA
clone_size: NA
v_call: TRBV5-1
j_call: TRBJ2-7
cdr3_aa: CASSLGRGAAYEQYF
cdr3_nt: TGCGCCAGCAGCTTGGGGAGGGGCGCGGCCTACGAGCAGTACTTC

d_call: NA
clone_size: few
v_call: TRBV13
j_call: TRBJ2-7
cdr3_aa: CASSSRDSRGNEQYF
cdr3_nt: TGTGCCAGCAGCTCCCGGGACTCCCGGGGCAACGAGCAGTACTTC

d_call: TRBD2
clone_size: NA
v_call: TRBV9
j_call: TRBJ2-1
cdr3_aa: CASSASMGAGGPDEQFF
cdr3_nt: TGTGCCAGCAGCGCCTCCATGGGAGCGGGAGGGCCAGATGAGCAGTTCTTC

d_call: NA
clone_size: NA
v_call: TRBV27
j_call: TRBJ2-1
cdr3_aa: CASNSGRDPFSHEQFF
cdr3_nt: TGTGCCAGCAATTCGGGGCGGGACCCCTTTTCCCATGAGCAGTTCTTC

d_call: TRBD2
clone_size: NA
v_call: TRBV28
j_call: TRBJ2-7
cdr3_aa: CASSFASGSYSYEQYF
cdr3_nt: TGTGCCAGCAGTTTCGCTAGCGGGTCCTACTCCTACGAGCAGTACTTC

d_call: TRBD1
clone_size: NA
v_call: TRBV6-5
j_call: TRBJ1-3
cdr3_aa: CASSPGQGRNTIYF
cdr3_nt: TGTGCCAGCAGTCCGGGACAGGGGAGAAACACCATATATTTT

d_call: NA
clone_size: NA
v_call: TRBV6-5
j_call: TRBJ2-1
cdr3_aa: CASSYSTPSSYNEQFF
cdr3_nt: TGTGCCAGCAGTTACTCTACCCCGAGCTCCTACAATGAGCAGTTCTTC

d_call: NA
clone_size: NA
v_call: TRBV5-8
j_call: TRBJ1-5
cdr3_aa: CASSLAGYGNQPQHF
cdr3_nt: TGTGCCAGCAGCTTGGCAGGGTACGGCAATCAGCCCCAGCATTTT

d_call: TRBD2
clone_size: NA
v_call: TRBV28
j_call: TRBJ2-1
cdr3_aa: CASSGLAPSSYNEQFF
cdr3_nt: TGTGCCAGCAGTGGACTAGCGCCGAGCTCCTACAATGAGCAGTTCTTC

d_call: NA
clone_size: NA
v_call: TRBV18
j_call: TRBJ1-1
cdr3_aa: CASSPRDEAFF
cdr3_nt: TGTGCCAGCTCTCCCAGGGATGAAGCTTTCTTT

d_call: NA
clone_size: NA
v_call: TRBV2
j_call: TRBJ2-5
cdr3_aa: CASSELETQYF
cdr3_nt: TGTGCCAGCTCGGAGCTAGAGACCCAGTACTTC

d_call: TRBD2
clone_size: NA
v_call: TRBV7-8
j_call: TRBJ2-7
cdr3_aa: CASSLAGGSGSSYEQYF
cdr3_nt: TGTGCCAGCAGCTTAGCGGGGGGGAGCGGGAGCAGCTACGAGCAGTACTTC

d_call: NA
clone_size: NA
v_call: TRBV13
j_call: TRBJ2-7
cdr3_aa: CASSFLGQGGGYEQYF
cdr3_nt: TGTGCCAGCAGCTTTCTCGGACAGGGAGGGGGGTACGAGCAGTACTTC

d_call: TRBD1
clone_size: NA
v_call: TRBV2
j_call: TRBJ1-5
cdr3_aa: CASRDTRQGANQPQHF
cdr3_nt: TGTGCCAGCAGGGATACTCGACAGGGCGCTAATCAGCCCCAGCATTTT

d_call: TRBD1
clone_size: NA
v_call: TRBV24-1
j_call: TRBJ1-2
cdr3_aa: CATSLSGQGANGYTF
cdr3_nt: TGTGCCACCAGCCTTTCGGGACAGGGGGCGAATGGCTACACCTTC

d_call: TRBD1
clone_size: NA
v_call: TRBV19
j_call: TRBJ1-5
cdr3_aa: CASSVTGPRQPQHF
cdr3_nt: TGTGCCAGTAGCGTGACAGGGCCACGGCAGCCCCAGCATTTT

d_call: NA
clone_size: NA
v_call: TRBV5-4
j_call: TRBJ1-1
cdr3_aa: CASSLDQVLMDTEAFF
cdr3_nt: TGTGCCAGCAGCTTGGACCAGGTTCTAATGGACACTGAAGCTTTCTTT

d_call: TRBD1
clone_size: NA
v_call: TRBV2
j_call: TRBJ2-7
cdr3_aa: CASRGGQGRYEQYF
cdr3_nt: TGTGCCAGCAGGGGGGGACAGGGGCGATACGAGCAGTACTTC

d_call: NA
clone_size: few
v_call: TRBV27
j_call: TRBJ2-1
cdr3_aa: CASSSSDTGQFF
cdr3_nt: NA

d_call: TRBD1
clone_size: NA
v_call: TRBV15
j_call: TRBJ2-6
cdr3_aa: CATSRDRTGTLSGANVLTF
cdr3_nt: TGTGCCACCAGCAGAGATCGGACAGGTACCCTCTCTGGGGCCAACGTCCTGACTTTC

d_call: NA
clone_size: NA
v_call: TRBV11-3
j_call: TRBJ2-3
cdr3_aa: CASSLSGSTDTQYF
cdr3_nt: TGTGCCAGCAGCCTCAGCGGGAGCACAGATACGCAGTATTTT

d_call: NA
clone_size: NA
v_call: TRBV5-1
j_call: TRBJ2-7
cdr3_aa: CASSEPGSSYEQYF
cdr3_nt: TGCGCCAGCAGCGAGCCGGGTAGCTCCTACGAGCAGTACTTC

d_call: NA
clone_size: few
v_call: TRBV3-1/TRBV3-2
j_call: TRBJ2-7
cdr3_aa: CASSSESYEQYF
cdr3_nt: TGTGCCAGCAGCTCGGAGAGCTACGAGCAGTACTTC

d_call: TRBD1
clone_size: NA
v_call: TRBV5-1
j_call: TRBJ2-7
cdr3_aa: CASSLEPGQGSSYEQYF
cdr3_nt: TGCGCCAGCAGCTTGGAACCGGGACAGGGGTCTTCCTACGAGCAGTACTTC

d_call: TRBD1
clone_size: few
v_call: TRBV5-1
j_call: TRBJ2-7
cdr3_aa: CASSLDLNRGAKVQYF
cdr3_nt: TGCGCCAGCAGCTTGGACCTTAACAGGGGGGCTAAGGTGCAGTACTTC

d_call: TRBD1
clone_size: once
v_call: TRBV29-1
j_call: TRBJ2-1
cdr3_aa: CSVEDGLKDRVGDEQFF
cdr3_nt: TGCAGCGTTGAAGATGGGCTTAAGGACAGGGTAGGGGATGAGCAGTTCTTC

d_call: NA
clone_size: NA
v_call: TRBV7-7
j_call: TRBJ2-2
cdr3_aa: CASSTRDGTGDTGELFF
cdr3_nt: TGTGCCAGCAGCACCCGGGACGGGACTGGGGACACCGGGGAGCTGTTTTTT

d_call: NA
clone_size: few
v_call: TRBV3-1/TRBV3-2
j_call: TRBJ2-1
cdr3_aa: CASSRLYNEQFF
cdr3_nt: TGTGCCAGCAGTCGTCTGTACAATGAGCAGTTCTTC

d_call: NA
clone_size: NA
v_call: TRBV28
j_call: TRBJ1-2
cdr3_aa: CASSPTAREYGYTF
cdr3_nt: TGTGCCAGCAGTCCGACGGCGAGGGAATATGGCTACACCTTC

d_call: NA
clone_size: NA
v_call: TRBV6-5
j_call: TRBJ2-7
cdr3_aa: CASKLEGSEQYF
cdr3_nt: TGTGCCAGCAAACTGGAGGGTAGTGAGCAGTACTTC

d_call: NA
clone_size: NA
v_call: TRBV10-2
j_call: TRBJ1-2
cdr3_aa: CASSRERDYGYTF
cdr3_nt: TGCGCCAGCAGCCGAGAGAGGGATTATGGCTACACCTTC

d_call: NA
clone_size: NA
v_call: TRBV18
j_call: TRBJ2-1
cdr3_aa: CASSPPGQSGNNEQFF
cdr3_nt: TGTGCCAGCTCACCTCCCGGACAGTCGGGAAACAATGAGCAGTTCTTC

d_call: NA
clone_size: NA
v_call: TRBV28
j_call: TRBJ2-7
cdr3_aa: CASSFPGEQYF
cdr3_nt: TGTGCCAGCAGTTTCCCGGGGGAGCAGTACTTC

d_call: TRBD1
clone_size: NA
v_call: TRBV29-1
j_call: TRBJ2-7
cdr3_aa: CSVGGQGALEQYF
cdr3_nt: TGCAGCGTTGGGGGACAGGGGGCGCTTGAGCAGTACTTC

d_call: NA
clone_size: NA
v_call: TRBV2
j_call: TRBJ2-7
cdr3_aa: CATQLGAAQTHEQYF
cdr3_nt: TGTGCCACCCAACTTGGGGCGGCCCAGACACACGAGCAGTACTTC

d_call: TRBD1
clone_size: NA
v_call: TRBV28
j_call: TRBJ2-3
cdr3_aa: CASSLRQGATDTQYF
cdr3_nt: TGTGCCAGCAGTTTAAGGCAGGGGGCAACAGATACGCAGTATTTT

d_call: NA
clone_size: NA
v_call: TRBV5-1
j_call: TRBJ1-3
cdr3_aa: CASSLELRRSSGNTIYF
cdr3_nt: TGCGCCAGCAGCCTGGAGTTAAGACGGAGCTCTGGAAACACCATATATTTT

d_call: NA
clone_size: NA
v_call: TRBV7-8
j_call: TRBJ2-1
cdr3_aa: CASSPSRAFYNEQFF
cdr3_nt: TGTGCCAGCAGCCCCTCGAGGGCGTTCTACAATGAGCAGTTCTTC

d_call: NA
clone_size: NA
v_call: TRBV25-1
j_call: TRBJ2-6
cdr3_aa: CASSEYGATGANVLTF
cdr3_nt: TGTGCCAGCAGTGAATATGGGGCGACTGGGGCCAACGTCCTGACTTTC

d_call: TRBD2
clone_size: NA
v_call: TRBV28
j_call: TRBJ2-1
cdr3_aa: CASSLNWVAGEQFF
cdr3_nt: TGTGCCAGCAGTTTAAATTGGGTAGCGGGTGAGCAGTTCTTC

d_call: NA
clone_size: NA
v_call: TRBV19
j_call: TRBJ2-2
cdr3_aa: CASSILGTGELFF
cdr3_nt: TGTGCCAGTAGTATACTCGGGACCGGGGAGCTGTTTTTT

d_call: TRBD2
clone_size: NA
v_call: TRBV3-1/TRBV3-2
j_call: TRBJ2-5
cdr3_aa: CASSPRTSGDKETQYF
cdr3_nt: TGTGCCAGCAGCCCTCGGACTAGCGGGGACAAAGAGACCCAGTACTTC

d_call: NA
clone_size: NA
v_call: TRBV15
j_call: TRBJ2-3
cdr3_aa: CATSRGNGEWGTQYF
cdr3_nt: TGTGCCACCAGCAGAGGGAACGGGGAGTGGGGAACGCAGTATTTT

d_call: NA
clone_size: NA
v_call: TRBV5-8
j_call: TRBJ2-1
cdr3_aa: CASSFRQMDNEQFF
cdr3_nt: TGTGCCAGCAGCTTCCGACAGATGGACAATGAGCAGTTCTTC

d_call: NA
clone_size: NA
v_call: TRBV4-1
j_call: TRBJ1-1
cdr3_aa: CASSQGTPGSRREGTEAFF
cdr3_nt: TGCGCCAGCAGCCAAGGGACGCCAGGCAGTCGGCGAGAGGGCACTGAAGCTTTCTTT

d_call: TRBD1
clone_size: NA
v_call: TRBV5-1
j_call: TRBJ2-7
cdr3_aa: CASSSGTVSYEQYF
cdr3_nt: TGCGCCAGCAGCTCCGGGACAGTCTCCTACGAGCAGTACTTC

d_call: NA
clone_size: few
v_call: TRBV28
j_call: TRBJ2-7
cdr3_aa: CASRYTATQEKQYF
cdr3_nt: TGTGCCAGCAGGTACACAGCAACACAGGAAAAGCAGTACTTC

d_call: NA
clone_size: NA
v_call: TRBV27
j_call: TRBJ1-1
cdr3_aa: CASSLGRVNTEAFF
cdr3_nt: TGTGCCAGCAGTTTGGGCAGAGTGAACACTGAAGCTTTCTTT

d_call: NA
clone_size: few
v_call: TRBV7-8
j_call: TRBJ2-1
cdr3_aa: CASSLNSEQFF
cdr3_nt: TGTGCCAGCAGCTTAAACTCAGAGCAGTTCTTC

d_call: NA
clone_size: NA
v_call: TRBV20-1
j_call: TRBJ2-1
cdr3_aa: CSASRSVSYNEQFF
cdr3_nt: TGCAGTGCTAGTAGAAGCGTCTCCTACAATGAGCAGTTCTTC

d_call: TRBD1
clone_size: once
v_call: TRBV4-1
j_call: TRBJ1-3
cdr3_aa: CASSQEGDRGDTIYF
cdr3_nt: TGCGCCAGCAGCCAAGAAGGAGACAGGGGTGACACCATATATTTT